These T cell receptor beta chains were read from a single sample in a study of blood T cell repertoires in COVID-19. This table comes from immunoSEQ multiplex PCR, and its TCRdb copy is limited to in-frame clones, with some not included. This sample has about 280,000 clones, with about 87% found just once. Sequencing input: PBMCs or T cells enriched from blood (not recorded which). All receptors derive from a woman between 25 and 40 years old with acute COVID-19. CDR3s include the opening cysteine and the closing phenylalanine or tryptophan.

V gene: TRBV28
CDR3 protein: CASSLLATGDNSPLHF

V gene: TRBV10-3
CDR3 protein: CAISELGQTNTGELFF

V gene: TRBV29-1
CDR3 protein: CSLKQGDEQFF

V gene: TRBV6-5
CDR3 protein: CASSYTIIATHEQFF

V gene: TRBV27
CDR3 protein: CASSWGKTLMNTEAFF

V gene: TRBV13
CDR3 protein: CASSPETGTSRETQYF

V gene: TRBV3-1/TRBV3-2
CDR3 protein: CASSQDGRISQYF

V gene: TRBV14
CDR3 protein: CASSPYGLFYYSYNEQFF

V gene: TRBV6-2/TRBV6-3
CDR3 protein: CASSPGAVYGYTF

V gene: TRBV28
CDR3 protein: CASRLQGSGYNEQFF

V gene: TRBV24-1
CDR3 protein: CATRAGGDRDNEQFF

V gene: TRBV14
CDR3 protein: CASSQQDTQYF

V gene: TRBV28
CDR3 protein: CASSGLVEAFF

V gene: TRBV23-1
CDR3 protein: CASSQSVPVPDTQYF

V gene: TRBV7-9
CDR3 protein: CASSSEVGDSGRGYTF

V gene: TRBV27
CDR3 protein: CASRGAGLIGELFF

V gene: TRBV7-9
CDR3 protein: CASSRDMLAGGLSNYGYTF

V gene: TRBV3-1/TRBV3-2
CDR3 protein: CASSHPNQPKGLAGYNEQFF

V gene: TRBV7-2
CDR3 protein: CASSGTGAGNQPQHF

V gene: TRBV9
CDR3 protein: CASSRTLALGETQYF

V gene: TRBV5-1
CDR3 protein: CASSLAGTVYGYTF

V gene: TRBV19
CDR3 protein: CASTGPTSGRSWAGELFF

V gene: TRBV6-2/TRBV6-3
CDR3 protein: CASTPRERINEKLFF

V gene: TRBV12-2
CDR3 protein: CASRTGLISEKLFF

V gene: TRBV28
CDR3 protein: CASSSLDRDRVVHEQYF

V gene: TRBV2
CDR3 protein: CASGFGAGGQPQHF

V gene: TRBV30
CDR3 protein: CAWSVSRTGGFGNTIYF

V gene: TRBV4-3
CDR3 protein: CASSQEAGVPTGELFF

V gene: TRBV7-3
CDR3 protein: CASSLNGGTGNTIYF

V gene: TRBV6-4
CDR3 protein: CASSAGLAPTDTQYF

V gene: TRBV27
CDR3 protein: CASRTGTAATNEKLFF

V gene: TRBV27
CDR3 protein: CASSFRSSYEQYF